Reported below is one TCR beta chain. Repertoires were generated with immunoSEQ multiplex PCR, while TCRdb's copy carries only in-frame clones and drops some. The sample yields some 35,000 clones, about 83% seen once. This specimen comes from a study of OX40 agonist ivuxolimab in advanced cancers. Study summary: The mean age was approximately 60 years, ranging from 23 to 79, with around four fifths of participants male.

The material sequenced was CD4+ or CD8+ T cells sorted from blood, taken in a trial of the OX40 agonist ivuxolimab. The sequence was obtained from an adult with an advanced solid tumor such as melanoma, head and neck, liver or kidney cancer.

CDR3 region: CASSQGGQAIYEQYF. The CDR3 coding sequence is TGCGCCAGCAGCCAAGGAGGACAGGCGATCTACGAGCAGTACTTC. This chain links TRBV4-1 with TRBJ2-7, with 7 bases aligning to TRBD1. This CDR3 spans 15 amino acids. J was trimmed by 3 bases and V by 1 base; bases with no gene match: 6. Germline values: CDR1 MGHRA, CDR2 YSYEKL.